This is a list of T cell receptor beta chains from one sample in a study of CD8 T cells in ankylosing spondylitis. TCRdb processed the 5' RACE reads anew with MiXCR; each CDR3 protein has one entry. Here the sample spans more than 650,000 distinct CDR3 sequences, approximately 12% being singletons. The sequenced sample consisted of blood, either unsorted or a sorted T cell fraction (not recorded which). The receptor set was obtained from a male donor with ankylosing spondylitis. The CDR3 runs from the conserved cysteine through the conserved F or W. The D gene is left open where the match is weak. Clone size is shown for a subset of rows, as once, few, many or a class of expanded clone.

J	D	size	V	CDR3	DNA
TRBJ2-1	TRBD2	many	TRBV10-3	CAISQREGPYNEQFF	TGTGCCATCAGCCAGCGGGAGGGCCCCTACAATGAGCAGTTCTTC
TRBJ1-4	NA	many	TRBV29-1	CSVGSREKLFF	TGCAGCGTTGGGTCCAGAGAAAAACTGTTTTTT
TRBJ2-1	NA	NA	TRBV7-9	CASSLLNSINEQFF	TGTGCCAGCAGCTTATTGAACAGTATCAATGAGCAGTTCTTC
TRBJ1-6	NA	few	TRBV5-1	CASSLAPLRGSPLHF	TGCGCCAGCAGCTTGGCCCCCCTCAGGGGATCACCCCTCCACTTT
TRBJ1-5	TRBD1	few	TRBV24-1	CATSDGQGGNQPQHF	TGTGCCACCAGTGATGGACAGGGAGGCAATCAGCCCCAGCATTTT
TRBJ2-2	TRBD2	few	TRBV6-2/TRBV6-3	CASSWGLANTGELFF	TGTGCCAGCAGTTGGGGACTAGCGAACACCGGGGAGCTGTTTTTT
TRBJ2-1	NA	few	TRBV28	CASSPRDRGFF	TGTGCCAGCAGTCCTCGGGACCGGGGGTTCTTC
TRBJ1-2	NA	few	TRBV10-3	CAISQGTDANYGYTF	TGTGCCATCAGCCAGGGGACGGACGCTAACTATGGCTACACCTTC
TRBJ2-3	NA	NA	TRBV20-1	CSASGRLRVDTQYF	TGCAGTGCTAGCGGGAGACTTCGGGTGGATACGCAGTATTTT
TRBJ2-5	NA	NA	TRBV20-1	CSASHPYF	TGCAGTGCTAGCCATCCGTACTTC
TRBJ2-1	TRBD2	few	TRBV20-1	CSISGRGSYNEQFF	TGCAGTATTAGCGGGAGGGGTTCCTACAATGAGCAGTTCTTC
TRBJ1-1	NA	few	TRBV7-7	CASSFHGNMNTEAFF	TGTGCTAGCAGCTTCCACGGGAACATGAACACTGAAGCTTTCTTT
TRBJ2-2	NA	NA	TRBV20-1	CSVRNANTGELFF	TGCAGTGTCCGGAACGCGAACACCGGGGAGCTGTTTTTT
TRBJ1-4	NA	NA	TRBV10-3	CAISEKREKLFF	TGTGCCATCAGTGAGAAAAGGGAAAAACTGTTTTTT
TRBJ1-2	NA	few	TRBV5-1	CASSWSPAPRVDGYTF	TGCGCCAGCAGCTGGAGCCCTGCCCCCAGGGTCGATGGCTACACCTTC
TRBJ2-1	TRBD2	NA	TRBV7-2	CASSFSSGRNGEQFF	TGTGCCAGCAGCTTTTCTAGCGGGAGGAACGGGGAGCAGTTCTTC
TRBJ2-3	NA	NA	TRBV10-3	CAIMRGIPVTQYF	TGTGCCATCATGAGAGGGATTCCAGTTACGCAGTATTTT
TRBJ1-5	NA	many	TRBV20-1	CSARVRASNQPQHF	TGCAGTGCTAGAGTCAGGGCCTCCAATCAGCCCCAGCATTTT
TRBJ2-5	TRBD2	NA	TRBV19	CASRSPGGRDQETQYF	TGTGCCAGTAGGTCCCCCGGCGGGAGGGATCAAGAGACCCAGTACTTC
TRBJ2-7	NA	many	TRBV15	CATSSQALEQYF	TGTGCCACCAGCAGCCAGGCTTTAGAGCAGTACTTC
TRBJ2-7	TRBD2	NA	TRBV6-2/TRBV6-3	CASSFGGDSYEQYF	TGTGCCAGCAGTTTCGGGGGGGATTCCTACGAGCAGTACTTC
TRBJ2-7	NA	NA	TRBV18	CASSPESAYEQYF	TGTGCCAGCTCACCTGAGTCTGCCTACGAGCAGTACTTC
TRBJ1-5	NA	NA	TRBV4-2	CASSQVREGQPQHF	TGTGCCAGCAGCCAAGTTAGGGAGGGTCAGCCCCAGCATTTT
TRBJ2-2	TRBD1	many	TRBV7-9	CASSLLGGNTGELFF	TGTGCCAGCAGCTTATTAGGGGGCAACACCGGGGAGCTGTTTTTT
TRBJ1-1	NA	few	TRBV4-2	CASRTEGVAFF	TGTGCCAGCAGAACCGAGGGAGTGGCTTTCTTT
TRBJ2-3	TRBD2	NA	TRBV20-1	CSAHSSGGPGRTDTQYF	TGCAGTGCTCATAGTAGCGGGGGCCCAGGTAGAACAGATACGCAGTATTTT
TRBJ1-1	TRBD1	few	TRBV5-1	CASSQQTGEGVNTEAFF	TGCGCCAGCAGCCAACAGACAGGGGAAGGAGTGAACACTGAAGCTTTCTTT
TRBJ1-1	NA	few	TRBV5-1	CASSLDGGSDTEAFF	TGCGCCAGCAGCTTGGACGGTGGGTCGGACACTGAAGCTTTCTTT
TRBJ2-5	TRBD2	NA	TRBV9	CASSRGGTQETQYF	TGTGCCAGCAGCCGCGGGGGGACCCAAGAGACCCAGTACTTC